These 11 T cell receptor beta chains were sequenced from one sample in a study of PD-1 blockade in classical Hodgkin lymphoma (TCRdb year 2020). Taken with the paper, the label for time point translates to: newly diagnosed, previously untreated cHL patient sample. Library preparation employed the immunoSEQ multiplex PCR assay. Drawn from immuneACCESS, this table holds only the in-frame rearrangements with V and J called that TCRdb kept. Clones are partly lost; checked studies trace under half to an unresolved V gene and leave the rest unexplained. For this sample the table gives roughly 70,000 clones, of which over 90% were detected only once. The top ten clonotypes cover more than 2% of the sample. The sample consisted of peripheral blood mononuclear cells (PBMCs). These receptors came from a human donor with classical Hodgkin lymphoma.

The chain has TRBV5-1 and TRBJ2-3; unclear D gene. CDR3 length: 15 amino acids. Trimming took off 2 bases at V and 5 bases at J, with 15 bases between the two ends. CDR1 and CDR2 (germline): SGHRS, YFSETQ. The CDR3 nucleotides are TGCGCCAGCAGCTTCCGATCTGGGCCGGGAGATACGCAGTATTTT. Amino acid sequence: CASSFRSGPGDTQYF.

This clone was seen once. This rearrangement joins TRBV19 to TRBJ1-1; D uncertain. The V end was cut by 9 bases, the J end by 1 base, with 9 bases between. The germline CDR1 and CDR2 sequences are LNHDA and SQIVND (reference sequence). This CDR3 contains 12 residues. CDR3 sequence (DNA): TGTGCCAGCCAACGGGGGAACACTGAAGCTTTCTTT. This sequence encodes CASQRGNTEAFF.

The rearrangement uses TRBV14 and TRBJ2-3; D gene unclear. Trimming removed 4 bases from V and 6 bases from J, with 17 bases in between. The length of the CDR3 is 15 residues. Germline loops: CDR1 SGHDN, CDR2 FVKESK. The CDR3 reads CASSPFSSRWDTQYF. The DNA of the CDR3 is TGTGCCAGCAGCCCCTTTAGCTCTCGCTGGGATACGCAGTATTTT.

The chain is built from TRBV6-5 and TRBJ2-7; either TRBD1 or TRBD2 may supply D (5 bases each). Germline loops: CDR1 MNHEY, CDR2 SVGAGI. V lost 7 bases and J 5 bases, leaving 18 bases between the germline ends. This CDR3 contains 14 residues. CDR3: CASKGQGVVHEQYF. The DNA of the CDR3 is TGTGCCAGCAAGGGGCAGGGAGTTGTCCACGAGCAGTACTTC.

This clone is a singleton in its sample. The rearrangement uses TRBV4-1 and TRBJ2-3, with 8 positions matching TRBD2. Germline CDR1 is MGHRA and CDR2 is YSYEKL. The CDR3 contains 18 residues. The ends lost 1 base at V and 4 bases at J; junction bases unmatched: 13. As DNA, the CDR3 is TGCGCCAGCAGCCAAGCGAAGTGGACTAGCAGGGGAGCAGATACGCAGTATTTT. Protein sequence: CASSQAKWTSRGADTQYF.

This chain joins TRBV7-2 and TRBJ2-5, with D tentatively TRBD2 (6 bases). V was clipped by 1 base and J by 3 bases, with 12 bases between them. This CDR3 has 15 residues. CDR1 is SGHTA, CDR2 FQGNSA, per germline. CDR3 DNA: TGTGCCAGCAGCTTAGGGAGGGGAATAGAAGAGACCCAGTACTTC. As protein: CASSLGRGIEETQYF.

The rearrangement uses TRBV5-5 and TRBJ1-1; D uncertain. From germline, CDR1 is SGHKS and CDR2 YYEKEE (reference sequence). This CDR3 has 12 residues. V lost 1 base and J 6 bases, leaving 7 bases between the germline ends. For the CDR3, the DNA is TGTGCCAGCAGCTTGCCATCGGCTGAAGCTTTCTTT. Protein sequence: CASSLPSAEAFF.

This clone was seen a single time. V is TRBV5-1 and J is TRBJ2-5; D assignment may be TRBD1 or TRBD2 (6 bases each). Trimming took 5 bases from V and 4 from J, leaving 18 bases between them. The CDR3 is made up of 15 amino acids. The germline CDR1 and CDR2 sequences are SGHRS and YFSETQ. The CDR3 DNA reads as TGCGCCAGCAGTTTTGGCCTGGGGGGCACAGAGACCCAGTACTTC. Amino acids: CASSFGLGGTETQYF.

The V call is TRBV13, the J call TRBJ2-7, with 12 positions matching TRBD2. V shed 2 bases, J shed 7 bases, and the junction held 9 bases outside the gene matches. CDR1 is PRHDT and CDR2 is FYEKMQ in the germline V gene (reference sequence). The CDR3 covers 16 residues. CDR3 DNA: TGTGCCAGCAGCTTACGGCTAGCGGGGGGGCCAGGGGAGCAGTACTTC. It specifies CASSLRLAGGPGEQYF.

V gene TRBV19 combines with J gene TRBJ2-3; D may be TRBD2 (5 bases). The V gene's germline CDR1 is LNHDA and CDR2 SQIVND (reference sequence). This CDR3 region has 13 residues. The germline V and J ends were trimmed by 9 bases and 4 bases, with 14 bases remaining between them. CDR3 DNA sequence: TGTGCCAGACTGAGAGGGAGCCCAGATACGCAGTATTTT. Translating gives CARLRGSPDTQYF.

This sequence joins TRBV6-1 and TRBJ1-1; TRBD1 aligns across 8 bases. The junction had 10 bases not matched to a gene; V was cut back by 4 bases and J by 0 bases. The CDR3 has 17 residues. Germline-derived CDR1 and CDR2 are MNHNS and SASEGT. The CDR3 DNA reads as TGTGCCAGCAGTGGGAGGACAGGGACTGTATTGAACACTGAAGCTTTCTTT. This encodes CASSGRTGTVLNTEAFF.